One sample yielded the 31 T cell receptor beta chains listed below, sequenced in a study of blood T cell repertoires in COVID-19. TCRdb's copy holds only in-frame clones and misses some; the assay was immunoSEQ multiplex PCR. The sample lists around 400,000 clones; over 75% were seen once. What was sequenced was PBMCs or T cells enriched from blood (not recorded which). These receptors originate from a woman younger than 30 who had been exposed to COVID-19.

The chain carries TRBV29-1 and TRBJ2-1; 11 bases map to TRBD2. CDR1 SQVTM and CDR2 ANQGSEA come from the germline V gene. The CDR3 runs 15 residues. Germline trimming cut 5 bases from V and 4 bases from J; bases unmatched to any gene: 7. CDR3 nucleotide sequence: TGCAGCGTTCGGGGGACTAGCGGAGATTACAATGAGCAGTTCTTC. Translated: CSVRGTSGDYNEQFF.

The chain joins TRBV10-3 to TRBJ1-2; no reliable D call. Germline V gene lookup returns CDR1 ENHRY and CDR2 SYGVKD. The CDR3 is made up of 14 amino acids. Trimming left V 6 bases short and J 3 bases short, with 14 bases between. CDR3 region: CAIRVPASDYGYTF. CDR3 nucleotides: TGTGCCATCAGAGTACCCGCCTCGGACTATGGCTACACCTTC.

The rearrangement joins TRBV28 to TRBJ2-7, with a possible D match to TRBD2 (6 bases). Germline V gene lookup returns CDR1 MDHEN and CDR2 SYDVKM. V was clipped by 4 bases and J by 3 bases, with 19 bases between them. CDR3 size: 16 residues. CDR3 residues: CASSSPRSGVDYEQYF. The DNA of the CDR3 is TGTGCCAGCAGTTCCCCCCGTAGCGGCGTTGACTACGAGCAGTACTTC.

The chain joins TRBV11-2 to TRBJ2-5; D is possibly TRBD2 (6 bases). V was cut by 1 base and J by 1 base, with 13 bases left in between. The CDR3 extends over 16 amino acids. CDR1 is SGHAT, CDR2 FQNNGV, per germline. CDR3 in DNA: TGTGCCAGCAGCTTAGTGGCCGGAGGGGTCCAAGAGACCCAGTACTTC. It translates to CASSLVAGGVQETQYF.

The genes are TRBV10-3 and TRBJ2-1; TRBD2 matches at 9 bases. There are 15 residues in the CDR3. Germline CDR1 ENHRY, CDR2 SYGVKD. V lost 3 bases and J lost 8; bases outside the gene matches: 8. The CDR3 DNA reads TGTGCCATCAGTGAACCGGGACTAGCCCCCGATGAGCAGTTCTTC. Protein sequence: CAISEPGLAPDEQFF.

The chain is built from TRBV6-5 and TRBJ1-2; 9 bases fit TRBD1. Trimming removed 7 bases from V and 2 bases from J; junction bases left unmatched: 8. The CDR3 extends over 15 amino acids. Germline lookup yields CDR1 MNHEY and CDR2 SVGAGI. CDR3 loop: CASIGVDRGNYGYTF. DNA of the CDR3: TGTGCCAGCATAGGAGTAGACAGGGGGAACTATGGCTACACCTTC.

The chain links TRBV25-1 to TRBJ1-6, with D tentatively TRBD1 (5 bases). Trimming removed 3 bases from V and 10 bases from J, with 16 bases in between. CDR1 is MGHDK, CDR2 SYGVNS, per germline. The CDR3 is made up of 15 amino acids. CDR3 coding DNA: TGTGCCAGCAGTGACCCCGCCGGGAGGGACTCACCCCTCCACTTT. This sequence encodes CASSDPAGRDSPLHF.

The gene calls are TRBV28 and TRBJ1-2; 8 bases map to TRBD1. Germline V gives CDR1 MDHEN, CDR2 SYDVKM. The CDR3 extends over 13 amino acids. J lost 0 bases, V lost 10 bases, and 4 bases had no gene match. This CDR3 reads CAIRTGTNYGYTF. In DNA form, the CDR3 reads TGTGCCATCAGGACAGGGACTAACTATGGCTACACCTTC.

V usage is TRBV27 and J usage is TRBJ2-3; TRBD1 might be the D (5 bases). The CDR3 contains 15 residues. Trimming cost V 6 bases and J 3 bases, with 16 bases left between them. Germline V gene data show CDR1 as MNHEY and CDR2 as SMNVEV (reference sequence). The CDR3 region is CASSQKTAMTDTQYF. CDR3 sequence (DNA): TGTGCCAGCAGCCAAAAGACAGCGATGACAGATACGCAGTATTTT.

V gene TRBV18 combines with J gene TRBJ1-5, with TRBD1 identical over 9 bases. The trim removed 4 bases at V and 8 bases at J, leaving 18 bases unmatched. The CDR3 totals 18 residues. Germline assignment: CDR1 KGHSH and CDR2 LQKENI. The DNA of the CDR3 is TGTGCCAGCTCACTACTCGAAGTGGGGACAGGGAAGACCAAGCCCCAGCATTTT. It codes for CASSLLEVGTGKTKPQHF.

This chain links TRBV2 with TRBJ1-2, with D perhaps matching TRBD1 (5 bases). This CDR3 has 12 residues. The V gene lost 6 bases and the J gene lost 8 bases, with 13 bases spanning the gap. Germline V gives CDR1 SNHLY, CDR2 FYNNEI. The CDR3 loop reads CASSVQGGGYTF. The CDR3 DNA is TGTGCCAGCAGCGTCCAGGGTGGGGGCTACACCTTC.

The CDR3 region is CASSTSGTSSHEQYF. Written as DNA, the CDR3 is TGTGCCAGCAGCACCTCCGGGACTAGTTCCCACGAGCAGTACTTC. The V gene is TRBV7-2, the J gene TRBJ2-7, with 8 bases that match TRBD2. This CDR3 is built from 15 residues. Germline V gene lookup returns CDR1 SGHTA and CDR2 FQGNSA. With V trimmed by 5 bases and J by 5 bases, 11 bases remained unmatched.

The gene calls are TRBV5-5 and TRBJ1-2; a possible D gene is TRBD1 (6 bases). The germline V and J ends were trimmed by 4 bases and 4 bases, with 20 bases remaining between them. The CDR3 contains 16 residues. The germline CDR1 and CDR2 sequences are SGHKS and YYEKEE (reference sequence). The CDR3 sequence is CASSPGGGEVLYGYTF. CDR3 nucleotide sequence: TGTGCCAGCAGCCCGGGGGGGGGCGAAGTCCTCTATGGCTACACCTTC.

This rearrangement joins TRBV6-4 to TRBJ2-1; 10 bases match TRBD2. Germline V gene data show CDR1 as MRHNA and CDR2 as SNTAGT. Trimming removed 6 bases from V and 6 bases from J; junction bases left unmatched: 11. The CDR3 contains 16 residues. The CDR3 loop reads CASSPFLAGASNEQFF. The CDR3 region has the DNA TGTGCCAGCAGCCCCTTTCTAGCGGGGGCTAGCAATGAGCAGTTCTTC.

This chain joins TRBV28 and TRBJ2-6; weak D call: TRBD2 (5 bases). Deletions cut 3 bases from V and 5 bases from J, with 8 bases between. CDR1 is MDHEN and CDR2 is SYDVKM in the germline V gene. CDR3 length equals 14 residues. CDR3: CASSFEGWANVLTF. Here the CDR3 DNA reads TGTGCCAGCAGTTTTGAGGGCTGGGCCAACGTCCTGACTTTC.

The CDR3 protein is CASSLAAGGTYEQYF. CDR3 DNA sequence: TGCGCCAGCAGCCTCGCGGCGGGGGGCACGTACGAGCAGTACTTC. The chain couples TRBV4-1 to TRBJ2-7; 8 nucleotides align to TRBD2. Losses at the gene ends were 4 bases for V and 4 bases for J; bases not matched to a gene: 9. This CDR3 spans 15 amino acids. Per the germline V gene, CDR1 is MGHRA and CDR2 is YSYEKL.

The chain has TRBV6-5 and TRBJ2-7, with 7 bases matching TRBD2. The CDR3 runs 16 residues. With V trimmed by 2 bases and J by 6 bases, 13 bases remained unmatched. From germline, CDR1 is MNHEY and CDR2 SVGAGI. CDR3 DNA sequence: TGTGCCAGCAGTTACCACACCGGGACTACCAAGTTCGAGCAGTACTTC. It specifies CASSYHTGTTKFEQYF.

Only one count was recorded for this clone. Here the CDR3 DNA reads TGTGCCAGTAGTATGGCTCGGACAGGGGACTACGAGCAGTACTTC. Its translation is CASSMARTGDYEQYF. The chain combines TRBV19 with TRBJ2-7, with 9 bases that match TRBD1. Germline CDR1 is LNHDA and CDR2 is SQIVND (reference sequence). V was clipped by 3 bases and J by 3 bases; unmatched bases: 6. CDR3 size: 15 residues.

The V and J genes are TRBV18 and TRBJ2-1; D may be TRBD2 (6 bases). This CDR3 spans 16 amino acids. The germline CDR1 and CDR2 sequences are KGHSH and LQKENI. Deletions cut 10 bases from V and 8 bases from J, with 27 bases between. The CDR3 spells CATSPLQRVEGDEQFF. CDR3 bases: TGTGCCACCTCTCCCTTGCAGCGGGTCGAAGGCGATGAGCAGTTCTTC. Looking up the rest from reference TRBV18 and TRBJ2-1 gives the full variable domain: NAGVMQNPRHLVRRRGQEARLRCSPMKGHSHVYWYRQLPEEGLKFMVYLQKENIIDESGMPKERFSAEFPKEGPSILRIQQVVRGDSAAYFCATSPLQRVEGDEQFFGPGTRLTVL.

The J gene is TRBJ2-5, the V gene TRBV7-2, with D maybe TRBD2 (5 bases). The CDR3 is 13 amino acids. V was pared by 1 base and J by 5 bases, with 8 bases between. Germline V gene lookup returns CDR1 SGHTA and CDR2 FQGNSA. The CDR3 is CASSLVLAETQYF. CDR3 bases: TGTGCCAGCAGCTTAGTGCTAGCCGAGACCCAGTACTTC.

This CDR3 is CASSPDRTGVGEKLFF. CDR3 DNA: TGTGCCAGCAGCCCCGATAGGACAGGGGTAGGAGAAAAACTGTTTTTT. The gene calls are TRBV4-2 and TRBJ1-4; TRBD1 matches at 9 bases. The germline V gene has CDR1 LGHNA and CDR2 YNFKEQ. This CDR3 has 16 residues. Unmatched junction bases numbered 11, after V lost 4 bases and J lost 8 bases.

This clone was counted once. The chain uses TRBV9 and TRBJ2-1; TRBD2 matches at 13 bases. The trim removed 0 bases at V and 5 bases at J, leaving 14 bases unmatched. In germline, CDR1 is SGDLS, CDR2 YYNGEE. This CDR3 region has 20 residues. CDR3 region: CASSVAGLAGAGRADNEQFF. CDR3 nucleotides: TGTGCCAGCAGCGTAGCCGGACTAGCGGGGGCCGGAAGGGCAGACAATGAGCAGTTCTTC.

V and J are TRBV30 and TRBJ2-7; no reliable D call. Trimming took 1 base from V and 6 from J, leaving 4 bases between them. Germline V lookup: CDR1 GTSNPN, CDR2 SVGIG (reference sequence). The CDR3 consists of 10 residues. The CDR3: CAWSGGEQYF. The CDR3 DNA sequence: TGTGCCTGGAGTGGAGGCGAGCAGTACTTC.

This clone was recorded a few times. The J gene is TRBJ1-1, the V gene TRBV7-2, with 7 bases lining up with TRBD1. After removal of 4 bases from V and 0 bases from J, the junction contained 5 bases not matched to a gene. This CDR3 is 15 amino acids long. Germline-derived CDR1 and CDR2 are SGHTA and FQGNSA. CDR3 nucleotide sequence: TGTGCCAGCAGCTCCTCGGGACAGATGAACACTGAAGCTTTCTTT. This gives the protein CASSSSGQMNTEAFF.

The V call is TRBV19, the J call TRBJ2-4; the D gene is possibly TRBD2 (5 bases). CDR3 size: 17 residues. V was cut by 5 bases and J by 2 bases, with 19 bases left in between. Germline CDR1 reads LNHDA; CDR2 reads SQIVND (reference sequence). The CDR3 coding sequence is TGTGCCAGTAGTCGCCCCAGTAGCCGGGGATCCAAAAACATTCAGTACTTC. It codes for CASSRPSSRGSKNIQYF.

This clone has only a few counts. Other nucleotide sequences from this sample produce the same CDR3. The chain is built from TRBV7-8 and TRBJ1-3; D ambiguous. Trimming shortened V by 1 base and J by 0 bases, and 7 bases separated the two germline ends. The germline V gene has CDR1 SGHVS and CDR2 FQNEAQ. The CDR3 length is 15 residues. CDR3 sequence (DNA): TGTGCCAGCAGCTTAGATCTGTCCTCTGGAAACACCATATATTTT. Translating gives CASSLDLSSGNTIYF. The full variable domain, its missing parts supplied by reference TRBV7-8 and TRBJ1-3, is GAGVSQSPRYKVAKRGQDVALRCDPISGHVSLFWYQQALGQGPEFLTYFQNEAQLDKSGLPSDRFFAERPEGSVSTLKIQRTQQEDSAVYLCASSLDLSSGNTIYFGEGSWLTVV.

In its sample, this clone was seen once. The rearrangement uses TRBV28 and TRBJ1-1; 9 bases are a match to TRBD1. The ends lost 6 bases at V and 6 bases at J; junction bases unmatched: 17. This CDR3 comprises 17 residues. The germline V gene has CDR1 MDHEN and CDR2 SYDVKM. CDR3 in amino acids: CASSGHGTGYGQAEAFF. The CDR3, as DNA: TGTGCCAGCAGCGGTCACGGGACAGGGTATGGACAGGCTGAAGCTTTCTTT.

As DNA, the CDR3 is TGTGCCAGCAGCCTACAGACTAGCGGGGGGTACAATGAGCAGTTCTTC. The encoded protein is CASSLQTSGGYNEQFF. The chain joins TRBV4-2 to TRBJ2-1; 13 bases map to TRBD2. V lost 4 bases and J lost 4; bases outside the gene matches: 4. Germline V gives CDR1 LGHNA, CDR2 YNFKEQ. This CDR3 has 16 amino acids.

The chain recombines TRBV7-9 with TRBJ2-1; 8 bases line up with TRBD2. The CDR3 consists of 14 residues. Trimming took 3 bases from V and 4 from J; bases not matched to a gene: 2. Germline V gives CDR1 SEHNR, CDR2 FQNEAQ (reference sequence). DNA for the CDR3: TGTGCCAGCAGCTTCCGGGAGGGATACAATGAGCAGTTCTTC. Its protein product is CASSFREGYNEQFF.

V and J are TRBV11-2 and TRBJ2-3; tentatively, D is TRBD1 (5 bases). CDR1 and CDR2 (germline): SGHAT, FQNNGV. Trimming stripped 6 bases from V and 4 bases from J, with 20 bases between. The CDR3 is 16 residues long. CDR3 in amino acids: CASSNNMDTVPDTQYF. DNA of the CDR3: TGTGCCAGCAGTAACAATATGGACACTGTGCCAGATACGCAGTATTTT.

V is TRBV6-2 or TRBV6-3 and J is TRBJ2-1; 9 bases align to TRBD2. CDR3 length: 19 amino acids. Trimming cost V 2 bases and J 5 bases; bases outside gene matches: 16. Germline CDR1 MNHEY, CDR2 SVGEGT. The CDR3, as DNA: TGTGCCAGCAGTTACGAAGGTAGCGGGGGCCCGGCCAGGGACAATGAGCAGTTCTTC. The encoded protein is CASSYEGSGGPARDNEQFF.